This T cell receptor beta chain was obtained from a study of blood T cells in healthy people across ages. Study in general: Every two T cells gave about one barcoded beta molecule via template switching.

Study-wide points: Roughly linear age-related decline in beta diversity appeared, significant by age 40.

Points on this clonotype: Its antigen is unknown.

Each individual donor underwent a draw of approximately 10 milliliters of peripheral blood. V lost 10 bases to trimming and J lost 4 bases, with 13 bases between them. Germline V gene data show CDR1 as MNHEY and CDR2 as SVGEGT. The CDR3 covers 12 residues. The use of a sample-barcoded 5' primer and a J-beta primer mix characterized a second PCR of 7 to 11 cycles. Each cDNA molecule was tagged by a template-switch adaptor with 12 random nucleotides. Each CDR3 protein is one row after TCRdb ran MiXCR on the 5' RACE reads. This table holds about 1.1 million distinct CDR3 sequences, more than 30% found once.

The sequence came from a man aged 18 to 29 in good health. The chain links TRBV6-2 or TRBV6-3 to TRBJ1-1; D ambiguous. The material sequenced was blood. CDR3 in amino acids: CATREVGTEAFF. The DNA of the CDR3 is TGTGCCACCCGGGAGGTGGGCACTGAAGCTTTCTTT.